The 25 T cell receptor beta chains below were found in one sample sequenced in a study of OX40 agonist ivuxolimab in advanced cancers. Method: immunoSEQ multiplex PCR; TCRdb's copy keeps in-frame clones and lacks some. This table has 15,000 to 20,000 clones, about 80% appearing once. Sequences were derived from CD4+ or CD8+ T cells sorted from blood, sampled in a trial of the OX40 agonist ivuxolimab. These receptors were obtained from an adult with an advanced solid tumor such as melanoma, head and neck, liver or kidney cancer.

The chain joins TRBV27 to TRBJ1-5; 8 nucleotides match TRBD1. The V segment lost 6 bases and the J segment 5 bases; nucleotides outside the gene matches: 0. Germline loops: CDR1 MNHEY, CDR2 SMNVEV (reference sequence). CDR3 length: 12 amino acids. The CDR3 region is CASRQGDQPQHF. For the CDR3, the DNA is TGTGCCAGCAGACAGGGGGATCAGCCCCAGCATTTT.

The chain has TRBV5-1 and TRBJ2-7, with a tentative D call TRBD2 (6 bases). This CDR3 comprises 14 residues. V lost 2 bases, J lost 4 bases, and 13 bases lay in between. The germline gives CDR1 SGHRS, CDR2 YFSETQ. The CDR3 sequence: CASSLSSGHYEQYF. CDR3 nucleotides: TGCGCCAGCAGCTTAAGTAGCGGTCATTACGAGCAGTACTTC.

This clone was seen only a few times. CDR3 residues: CASSTYPGQANTEAFF. CDR3 bases: TGTGCCAGTAGTACCTACCCCGGACAGGCCAACACTGAAGCTTTCTTT. The V and J genes are TRBV19 and TRBJ1-1; 7 bases map to TRBD1. Germline CDR1 LNHDA, CDR2 SQIVND (reference sequence). V was pared by 4 bases and J by 2 bases, with 10 bases of the junction left unmatched. This CDR3 is built from 16 residues.

This sequence joins TRBV6-4 and TRBJ2-1; 12 nucleotides match TRBD2. The V segment lost 6 bases and the J segment 0 bases; nucleotides outside the gene matches: 3. The CDR3 totals 16 residues. Germline CDR1 is MRHNA and CDR2 is SNTAGT. In nucleotides, the CDR3 is TGTGCCAGCAGACTAGCGGGGGGAAGCTCCTACAATGAGCAGTTCTTC. It specifies CASRLAGGSSYNEQFF.

This chain uses TRBV6-1 with TRBJ2-7; 12 bases fit TRBD2. Trimming removed 4 bases from V and 2 bases from J; junction bases left unmatched: 12. This CDR3 comprises 18 residues. The V gene's germline CDR1 is MNHNS and CDR2 SASEGT. The CDR3 loop reads CASSGGSSGRAPPYEQYF. The CDR3 DNA sequence: TGTGCCAGCAGTGGGGGGTCTAGCGGGAGGGCCCCGCCCTACGAGCAGTACTTC.

The chain uses TRBV4-3 and TRBJ2-5, with 9 bases that match TRBD2. This CDR3 contains 16 residues. Germline V CDR1 and CDR2: LGHNA, YSLEER. The J segment lost 5 bases and the V segment lost 4 bases, leaving 11 bases of the junction unmatched. This CDR3 is CASSPRLAGVEETQYF. The CDR3 DNA is TGCGCCAGCAGCCCCCGGTTAGCGGGAGTTGAGGAGACCCAGTACTTC.

V usage is TRBV10-2 and J usage is TRBJ1-1, with TRBD1 as a possible D gene (5 bases). Germline V gene sequence: CDR1 WSHSY, CDR2 SAAADI. With 3 bases removed from V and 6 bases from J, the gap between germline ends came to 8 bases. The CDR3 spans 12 residues. CDR3 residues: CASSDLGPEAFF. The CDR3 nucleotides read TGCGCCAGCAGTGACCTGGGGCCTGAAGCTTTCTTT.

The chain combines TRBV7-2 with TRBJ2-5; 9 bases line up with TRBD2. The CDR3 runs to 14 residues. Germline lookup yields CDR1 SGHTA and CDR2 FQGNSA. V was pared by 8 bases and J by 4 bases, with 8 bases of the junction left unmatched. CDR3 residues: CASAFRGGVETQYF. The CDR3 coding sequence is TGTGCCAGCGCGTTCCGCGGGGGGGTAGAGACCCAGTACTTC.

By share, this clone counts as medium-sized (0.01 to 0.1%). The CDR3: CASSATTGKNTEAFF. CDR3 nucleotides: TGTGCCAGCAGCGCGACAACAGGGAAGAACACTGAAGCTTTCTTT. This chain uses TRBV9 with TRBJ1-1; tentatively, D is TRBD1 (6 bases). V was cut by 3 bases and J by 1 base, with 13 bases left in between. This CDR3 comprises 15 residues. CDR1 SGDLS and CDR2 YYNGEE come from the germline V gene.

This clone counts as medium-sized. V gene TRBV5-5 combines with J gene TRBJ1-1, with D uncertain. V lost 0 bases and J lost 4, with 7 bases in between. Germline loops: CDR1 SGHKS, CDR2 YYEKEE (reference sequence). The CDR3 is 13 residues long. The CDR3 nucleotides read TGTGCCAGCAGCTTGGACCTTACCACTGAAGCTTTCTTT. Its protein product is CASSLDLTTEAFF. The variable domain in full, completed from reference TRBV5-5 and TRBJ1-1, reads DAGVTQSPTHLIKTRGQQVTLRCSPISGHKSVSWYQQVLGQGPQFIFQYYEKEERGRGNFPDRFSARQFPNYSSELNVNALLLGDSALYLCASSLDLTTEAFFGQGTRLTVV.

The chain is built from TRBV9 and TRBJ2-2; 12 bases match TRBD2. CDR1 and CDR2 from the germline V gene are SGDLS and YYNGEE. V lost 3 bases and J lost 8; bases outside the gene matches: 8. CDR3 length: 16 amino acids. In DNA, the CDR3 is TGTGCCAGCAGCGGGACTAGCGGGGCAGCTTGGGGGGAGCTGTTTTTT. Residues: CASSGTSGAAWGELFF.

V is TRBV2 and J is TRBJ1-2; 11 bases are shared with TRBD1. Germline-derived CDR1 and CDR2 are SNHLY and FYNNEI. This CDR3 is 15 amino acids long. J gave up 0 bases and V 6 bases, and 3 bases lay outside the gene matches. The CDR3 reads CASRMGQGANYGYTF. CDR3 sequence (DNA): TGTGCCAGCAGAATGGGACAGGGGGCTAACTATGGCTACACCTTC. Based on the CDR3 plus reference TRBV2 and TRBJ1-2, the full variable domain is EPEVTQTPSHQVTQMGQEVILRCVPISNHLYFYWYRQILGQKVEFLVSFYNNEISEKSEIFDDQFSVERPDGSNFTLKIRSTKLEDSAMYFCASRMGQGANYGYTFGSGTRLTVV.

V is TRBV4-3 and J is TRBJ2-7; 10 bases agree with TRBD1. The CDR3 runs to 16 residues. Germline values: CDR1 LGHNA, CDR2 YSLEER. V shed 0 bases, J shed 7 bases, and the junction held 9 bases outside the gene matches. The CDR3 nucleotides read TGCGCCAGCAGCCAAGATTTGGGGACAGGGGCCGAGGAGCAGTACTTC. Encoded protein: CASSQDLGTGAEEQYF.

This rearrangement joins TRBV5-1 to TRBJ2-3; 10 bases line up with TRBD2. V gave up 4 bases and J gave up 1 base; unmatched junction bases: 9. This CDR3 comprises 17 residues. Per the germline V gene, CDR1 is SGHRS and CDR2 is YFSETQ. CDR3 nucleotides: TGCGCCAGCAGCCCGGAGATAGCGGGAGGCGGCACAGATACGCAGTATTTT. Its protein product is CASSPEIAGGGTDTQYF.

The J gene is TRBJ2-1, the V gene TRBV11-3; 14 positions match TRBD2. V lost 5 bases to trimming and J lost 12 bases; unmatched junction nucleotides: 15. Germline V gene sequence: CDR1 SGHNT, CDR2 YENEEA. This CDR3 has 17 amino acids. The CDR3 DNA reads TGTGCCAGCAGCCGGGAAAAGGGACTAGCGGGAGCAGAATCGCAGTTCTTC. It translates to CASSREKGLAGAESQFF. Complete variable domain (other parts from reference TRBV11-3 and TRBJ2-1): EAGVVQSPRYKIIEKKQPVAFWCNPISGHNTLYWYLQNLGQGPELLIRYENEEAVDDSQLPKDRFSAERLKGVDSTLKIQPAELGDSAVYLCASSREKGLAGAESQFFGPGTRLTVL.

This chain links TRBV7-9 with TRBJ2-3, with a weak D call TRBD2 (5 bases). Germline assignment: CDR1 SEHNR and CDR2 FQNEAQ (reference sequence). The V end lost 5 bases, the J end lost 3 bases, and 18 bases lay between the germline ends. The CDR3 is made up of 16 amino acids. In DNA form, the CDR3 reads TGTGCCAGCAGCCCATTGGCGGGTGAGGGAACAGATACGCAGTATTTT. This encodes CASSPLAGEGTDTQYF.

This chain uses TRBV6-6 with TRBJ1-1; possibly TRBD1 for D (5 bases). Trimming stripped 5 bases from V and 0 bases from J, with 16 bases between. Germline V gives CDR1 MNHNY, CDR2 SVGAGI (reference sequence). CDR3 length equals 16 residues. Here the CDR3 reads CASSPWDLQLNTEAFF. The CDR3 DNA is TGTGCCAGCAGTCCCTGGGACCTACAACTGAACACTGAAGCTTTCTTT.

The chain has TRBV9 and TRBJ2-7; TRBD2 matches 11 bases. This CDR3 is 18 amino acids long. Germline V gene data show CDR1 as SGDLS and CDR2 as YYNGEE. J gave up 0 bases and V 3 bases, and 11 bases lay outside the gene matches. This chain's CDR3 is CASSAEALAGGLSYEQYF. The CDR3 DNA is TGTGCCAGCAGCGCCGAGGCTCTAGCGGGGGGCCTCTCCTACGAGCAGTACTTC.

The V call is TRBV25-1, the J call TRBJ2-1; 8 positions match TRBD1. The length of the CDR3 is 14 residues. Germline V gene lookup returns CDR1 MGHDK and CDR2 SYGVNS. The V segment lost 3 bases and the J segment 8 bases; nucleotides outside the gene matches: 6. CDR3 loop: CASSEFQGADEQFF. The CDR3 DNA reads TGTGCCAGCAGTGAGTTTCAGGGGGCAGATGAGCAGTTCTTC.

The V call is TRBV10-3, the J call TRBJ2-7, with D possibly matching TRBD1 (5 bases). Per the germline V gene, CDR1 is ENHRY and CDR2 is SYGVKD. This CDR3 spans 14 amino acids. Trimming took off 10 bases at V and 3 bases at J, with 19 bases between the two ends. CDR3 sequence reads: CATSRQNNLYEQYF. CDR3 coding DNA: TGTGCCACCTCCAGACAGAACAACCTCTACGAGCAGTACTTC.

On this clone: The junction and the germline gene differ at one end; a read error may be behind it. This chain uses TRBV2 with TRBJ2-7, with D perhaps TRBD1 (6 bases). CDR3 size: 12 residues. Germline V gives CDR1 SNHLY, CDR2 FYNNEI. This chain's CDR3 is CASREGQYEQYF. The CDR3 nucleotides are TGTGCCAGCAGGGAAGGACAGTACGAGCAGTACTTC.

This rearrangement joins TRBV5-6 to TRBJ2-5, with no clear D. The CDR3 totals 15 residues. Trimming removed 5 bases from V and 2 bases from J, with 16 bases in between. Germline lookup yields CDR1 SGHDT and CDR2 YYEEEE. The CDR3 DNA sequence: TGTGCCAGCAGTCTGGCAGGAGACGGTCAAGAGACCCAGTACTTC. This codes for CASSLAGDGQETQYF.

The gene calls are TRBV29-1 and TRBJ2-7; 10 bases map to TRBD2. The CDR3 covers 13 residues. Germline CDR1 reads SQVTM; CDR2 reads ANQGSEA. V dropped 7 bases and J dropped 4; count of bases not matched to a gene: 7. The CDR3 DNA follows: TGCAGCGCCCGACTAGCGGGTGGTTACGAGCAGTACTTC. It codes for CSARLAGGYEQYF.

This chain joins TRBV7-9 and TRBJ2-7, with D maybe TRBD1 (6 bases). The germline gives CDR1 SEHNR, CDR2 FQNEAQ (reference sequence). The CDR3 runs 12 residues. With 5 bases removed from V and 6 bases from J, the gap between germline ends came to 11 bases. The DNA of the CDR3 is TGTGCCAGCAGCACAACAGGGCGCGAGCAGTACTTC. This sequence encodes CASSTTGREQYF.

This rearrangement joins TRBV10-3 to TRBJ2-6; D could derive from TRBD1 or TRBD2 (6 bases each). Germline V gene lookup returns CDR1 ENHRY and CDR2 SYGVKD. The CDR3 consists of 16 residues. With 3 bases removed from V and 4 bases from J, the gap between germline ends came to 13 bases. This chain's CDR3 is CAISDSGAQGANVLTF. The CDR3 DNA reads as TGTGCCATCAGTGACTCGGGGGCGCAAGGGGCCAACGTCCTGACTTTC.